The clone carrying this TCR beta chain was seen only a few times. At one of its ends the junction is not consistent with the germline gene, which may arise from a read error. This record comes from a study of T cells in Graves' hyperthyroidism and ophthalmopathy. Amplification of TCR beta CDR3 regions used RNA as the template. HTBI primers drove first-round RT-PCR of the TCR CDR3. TCRdb re-derived calls from the multiplex PCR reads in MiXCR, one entry per CDR3 protein. The data contain 300,000 or so distinct CDR3 sequences, about 21% of them singletons. The CDR3 is 15 amino acids. CDR1 is MDHEN, CDR2 SYDVKM, per germline.

Specimen: blood. The chain links TRBV28 to TRBJ1-1, with TRBD1 matching over 10 bases. The sequence was obtained from a woman between 50 and 59 years old with Graves' hyperthyroidism. This chain's CDR3 is CASSSGTGVNTEAFF. Here the CDR3 DNA reads TGTGCCAGTAGTTCCGGGACAGGGGTAAACACTGAAGCTTTCTTT.